This T cell receptor (beta chain) came from a study of cytomegalovirus exposure and HLA in healthy donors. When sampled, the donors appeared nominally healthy, though they likely had unrecorded immune exposures. Overall study findings and caveats: In a later analysis, about 17,000 TCR beta sequences were associated with HLA alleles at 0.05 false discovery rate. As was reported, the classifier diagnosed cytomegalovirus status with high specificity and sensitivity. A later examination showed that TCR association rates differed by HLA locus, with DRB1 most and HLA-C fewest.

As concerns this clone: Its target is unknown.

The V end was cut by 6 bases, the J end by 1 base, with 20 bases between. Per germline, CDR1 SGHRS and CDR2 YFSETQ. CDR3 length equals 17 residues. It was with 60 Vbeta and 13 Jbeta primers that the PCR ran. Using immunoSEQ multiplex PCR, the repertoire was profiled, and TCRdb retains in-frame clones only, with some absent. In the table there are approximately 81,000 clones, approximately 84% of which are singletons. The sample taken for sequencing was PBMCs. The V gene is TRBV5-1, the J gene TRBJ2-1, with D possibly being TRBD2 (6 bases). The clonotype originates from a woman aged 45-65 years in good health and CMV-seronegative. CDR3 sequence (DNA): TGCGCCAGCACCCCCTCAGGCGGGGCGATTTCCTACAATGAGCAGTTCTTC. It specifies CASTPSGGAISYNEQFF.